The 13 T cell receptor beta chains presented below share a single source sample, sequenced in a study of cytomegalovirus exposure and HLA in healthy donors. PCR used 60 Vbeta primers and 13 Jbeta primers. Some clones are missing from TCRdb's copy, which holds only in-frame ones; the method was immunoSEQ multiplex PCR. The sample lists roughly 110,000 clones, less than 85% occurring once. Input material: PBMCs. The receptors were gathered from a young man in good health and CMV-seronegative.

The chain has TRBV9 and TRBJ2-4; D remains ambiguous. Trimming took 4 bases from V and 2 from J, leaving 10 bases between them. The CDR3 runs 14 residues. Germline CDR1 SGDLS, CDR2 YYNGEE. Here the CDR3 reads CASSPGLPKNIQYF. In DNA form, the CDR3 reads TGTGCCAGCAGCCCCGGGTTGCCCAAAAACATTCAGTACTTC.

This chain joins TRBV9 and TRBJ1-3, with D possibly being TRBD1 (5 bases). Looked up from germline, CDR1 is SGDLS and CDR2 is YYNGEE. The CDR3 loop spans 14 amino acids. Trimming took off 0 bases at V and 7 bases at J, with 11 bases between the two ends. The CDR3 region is CASSVGQGWNTIYF. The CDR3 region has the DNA TGTGCCAGCAGCGTAGGGCAGGGTTGGAACACCATATATTTT.

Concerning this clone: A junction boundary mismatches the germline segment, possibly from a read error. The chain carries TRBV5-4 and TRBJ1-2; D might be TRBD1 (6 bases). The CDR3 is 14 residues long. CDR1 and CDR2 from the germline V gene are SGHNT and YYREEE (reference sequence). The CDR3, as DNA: TGTGCCAGCAGCCCCAGGACAGCCACCTATGGCTACCCCTTC. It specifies CASSPRTATYGYPF.

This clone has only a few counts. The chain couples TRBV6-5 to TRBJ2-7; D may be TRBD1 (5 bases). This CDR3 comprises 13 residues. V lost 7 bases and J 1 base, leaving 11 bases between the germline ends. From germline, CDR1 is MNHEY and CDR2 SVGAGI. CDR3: CASKSDRSYEQYF. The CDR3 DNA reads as TGTGCCAGCAAAAGCGACAGATCCTACGAGCAGTACTTC.

The CDR3 nucleotides are TGCAGCGTTGCGGGGACTAGCGGGGCCTTCGGTGAGACCCAGTACTTC. Its protein is CSVAGTSGAFGETQYF. The rearrangement links TRBV29-1 to TRBJ2-5; 13 positions agree with TRBD2. V shed 4 bases and J 5 bases; nucleotides not matched to a gene: 10. The CDR3 consists of 16 residues. The germline V gene encodes CDR1 SQVTM and CDR2 ANQGSEA.

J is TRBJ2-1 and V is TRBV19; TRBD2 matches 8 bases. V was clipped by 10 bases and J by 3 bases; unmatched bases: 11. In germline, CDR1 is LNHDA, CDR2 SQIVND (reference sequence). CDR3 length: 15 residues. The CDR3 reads CATSGGAGLYNEQFF. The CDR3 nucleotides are TGTGCCACCTCGGGGGGGGCAGGGCTCTACAATGAGCAGTTCTTC.

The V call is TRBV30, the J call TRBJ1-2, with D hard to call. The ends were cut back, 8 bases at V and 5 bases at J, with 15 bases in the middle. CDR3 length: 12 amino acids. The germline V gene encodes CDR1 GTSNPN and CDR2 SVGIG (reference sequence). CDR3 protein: CALDESGYGYTF. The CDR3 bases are TGTGCCCTTGACGAAAGCGGATATGGCTACACCTTC.

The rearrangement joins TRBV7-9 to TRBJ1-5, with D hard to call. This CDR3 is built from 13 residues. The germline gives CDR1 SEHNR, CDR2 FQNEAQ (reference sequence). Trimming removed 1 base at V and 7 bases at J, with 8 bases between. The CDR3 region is CASSLEGGQPQHF. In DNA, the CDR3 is TGTGCCAGCAGCTTAGAGGGAGGACAGCCCCAGCATTTT.

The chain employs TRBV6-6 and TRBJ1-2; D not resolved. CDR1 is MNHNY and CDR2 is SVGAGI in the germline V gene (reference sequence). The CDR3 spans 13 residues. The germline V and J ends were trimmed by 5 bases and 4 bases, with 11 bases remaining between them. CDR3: CASSAPGGYGYTF. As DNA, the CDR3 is TGTGCCAGCAGTGCCCCGGGAGGCTATGGCTACACCTTC.

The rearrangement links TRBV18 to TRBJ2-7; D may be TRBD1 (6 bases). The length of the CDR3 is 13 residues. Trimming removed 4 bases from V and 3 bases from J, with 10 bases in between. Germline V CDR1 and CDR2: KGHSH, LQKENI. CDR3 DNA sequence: TGTGCCAGCTCACGGGACACCGTCTACGAGCAGTACTTC. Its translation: CASSRDTVYEQYF.

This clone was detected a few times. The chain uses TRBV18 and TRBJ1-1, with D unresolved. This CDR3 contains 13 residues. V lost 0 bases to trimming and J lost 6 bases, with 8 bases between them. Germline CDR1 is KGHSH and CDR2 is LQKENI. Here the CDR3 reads CASSPPAGAEAFF. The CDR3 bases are TGTGCCAGCTCACCACCTGCCGGAGCTGAAGCTTTCTTT.

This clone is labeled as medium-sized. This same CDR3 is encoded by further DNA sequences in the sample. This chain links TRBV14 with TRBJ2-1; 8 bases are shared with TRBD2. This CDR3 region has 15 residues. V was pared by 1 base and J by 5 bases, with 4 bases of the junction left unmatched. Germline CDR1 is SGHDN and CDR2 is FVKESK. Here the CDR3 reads CASSQAAGANNEQFF. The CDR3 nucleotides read TGTGCCAGCAGCCAAGCAGCGGGGGCCAACAATGAGCAGTTCTTC.

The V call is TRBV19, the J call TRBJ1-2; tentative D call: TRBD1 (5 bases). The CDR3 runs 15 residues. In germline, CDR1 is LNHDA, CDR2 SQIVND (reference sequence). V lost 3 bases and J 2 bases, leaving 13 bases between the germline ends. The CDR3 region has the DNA TGTGCCAGTAGTATTTCAGGGTCGGGCAACTATGGCTACACCTTC. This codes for CASSISGSGNYGYTF.